Below are 7 T cell receptor beta chains sequenced from a single sample in a study of blood T cell repertoires in COVID-19. Sequenced by immunoSEQ multiplex PCR; TCRdb stores in-frame clones only, minus some. The sample has 60,000 to 70,000 clones; about 91% are singletons. Sequencing was done on a sample of peripheral blood. The receptors were sampled from a human donor in a cohort sampled during active COVID-19.

V is TRBV4-3 and J is TRBJ1-3; TRBD1 matches 8 bases. After removal of 5 bases from V and 6 bases from J, the junction contained 9 bases not matched to a gene. CDR3 length equals 15 residues. CDR1 and CDR2 from the germline V gene are LGHNA and YSLEER. The chain's CDR3 is CASSIDRGNTNTIYF. CDR3 coding DNA: TGCGCCAGCAGCATCGACAGGGGCAATACAAACACCATATATTTT.

This chain joins TRBV7-6 and TRBJ2-5, with D possibly matching TRBD2 (5 bases). The CDR3 loop spans 13 amino acids. Germline CDR1 reads SGHVS; CDR2 reads FNYEAQ. Trimming shortened V by 3 bases and J by 5 bases, and 10 bases separated the two germline ends. CDR3 protein: CASSLLRGETQYF. CDR3 nucleotide sequence: TGTGCCAGCAGCTTGCTTAGAGGGGAGACCCAGTACTTC. Complete variable domain (other parts from reference TRBV7-6 and TRBJ2-5): GAGVSQSPRYKVTKRGQDVALRCDPISGHVSLYWYRQALGQGPEFLTYFNYEAQQDKSGLPNDRFSAERPEGSISTLTIQRTEQRDSAMYRCASSLLRGETQYFGPGTRLLVL.

The chain recombines TRBV25-1 with TRBJ2-1, with 15 bases fitting TRBD2. The CDR3 is made up of 18 amino acids. The germline gives CDR1 MGHDK, CDR2 SYGVNS. The J segment lost 5 bases and the V segment lost 8 bases, leaving 13 bases of the junction unmatched. In DNA form, the CDR3 reads TGTGCCAGCGGAGGGACTAGCGGGGGGAGACGGCAGGACAATGAGCAGTTCTTC. This encodes CASGGTSGGRRQDNEQFF.

V usage is TRBV10-2 and J usage is TRBJ1-5; D perhaps matches TRBD1 (6 bases). The V end lost 7 bases, the J end lost 0 bases, and 10 bases lay between the germline ends. Looked up from germline, CDR1 is WSHSY and CDR2 is SAAADI. CDR3 length: 14 amino acids. The CDR3 sequence is CASKSRGSNQPQHF. The CDR3 nucleotides read TGCGCCAGCAAAAGCAGGGGTAGCAATCAGCCCCAGCATTTT.

This clone was seen just once. The chain carries TRBV7-2 and TRBJ1-1; possible D gene TRBD1, 5 bases. Germline V lookup: CDR1 SGHTA, CDR2 FQGNSA. V shed 2 bases and J shed 8 bases, with 15 bases lying between them. The CDR3 spans 14 residues. The CDR3 sequence: CASSLRLEDREAFF. CDR3 in DNA: TGTGCCAGCAGCTTAAGGCTCGAAGACAGAGAAGCTTTCTTT.

The rearrangement joins TRBV6-1 to TRBJ1-5; a weak D match, TRBD1 (5 bases). The V gene's germline CDR1 is MNHNS and CDR2 SASEGT. Trimming removed 1 base from V and 2 bases from J, with 12 bases in between. The length of the CDR3 is 16 residues. The CDR3 nucleotides are TGTGCCAGCAGTGAAGGAAGAAGGGGCGGCAATCAGCCCCAGCATTTT. Its protein is CASSEGRRGGNQPQHF.

This clone was observed once. The CDR3 loop is CASRALSGGLGEQYF. The CDR3 bases are TGTGCCAGCAGGGCCCTGAGCGGGGGCCTGGGTGAGCAGTACTTC. V and J are TRBV27 and TRBJ2-7, with TRBD2 matching 8 bases. The junction had 14 bases not matched to a gene; V was cut back by 6 bases and J by 7 bases. Germline values: CDR1 MNHEY, CDR2 SMNVEV (reference sequence). This CDR3 is 15 amino acids long.